One and the same sample provided the 23 T cell receptor beta chains below, sequenced in a study of blood T cell repertoires in COVID-19. Sequenced by immunoSEQ multiplex PCR; TCRdb stores in-frame clones only, minus some. The data show 90,000 to 120,000 clones, with about 80% seen just once and around 4.4% held by the top ten. Sequencing was done on a sample of peripheral blood. The receptors derive from a man aged 70-80 years with acute or convalescent COVID-19.

The V and J genes are TRBV2 and TRBJ1-2; perhaps TRBD1 as D (6 bases). Germline V CDR1 and CDR2: SNHLY, FYNNEI. CDR3 length: 14 residues. Between the trimmed V and J ends, which lost 7 bases and 4 bases, there was a span of 16 bases. The CDR3 protein is CASMGTGYSYGYTF. The CDR3 nucleotides are TGTGCCAGCATGGGAACAGGGTACAGCTATGGCTACACCTTC.

This rearrangement joins TRBV7-3 to TRBJ1-1; D gene uncertain. Trimming took off 5 bases at V and 1 base at J, with 14 bases between the two ends. The germline CDR1 and CDR2 sequences are SGHTA and FQGTGA. The CDR3 has 15 amino acids. DNA for the CDR3: TGTGCCAGCAGCCCGGACCCTCGGGGGAACACTGAAGCTTTCTTT. This codes for CASSPDPRGNTEAFF.

CDR3 residues: CASSYSSRYTGELFF. CDR3 bases: TGTGCCAGCAGTTACTCGAGCCGGTACACCGGGGAGCTGTTTTTT. This chain uses TRBV6-2 or TRBV6-3 with TRBJ2-2; no definite D call. This CDR3 is built from 15 residues. The germline V gene encodes CDR1 MNHEY and CDR2 SVGEGT. V was clipped by 0 bases and J by 3 bases, with 8 bases between them.

The chain employs TRBV3-1 (or the pseudogene TRBV3-2) and TRBJ2-7, with D maybe TRBD2 (5 bases). This CDR3 comprises 14 residues. Trimming cost V 2 bases and J 3 bases, with 11 bases left between them. Germline-derived CDR1 and CDR2 are LGHDT and YNNKEL (reference sequence). The CDR3 sequence: CASSQLPSGYEQYF. The DNA for the CDR3 is TGTGCCAGCAGCCAACTACCGAGCGGCTACGAGCAGTACTTC.

This sequence joins TRBV18 and TRBJ1-2; no clear D gene. The ends were cut back, 1 base at V and 3 bases at J, with 3 bases in the middle. CDR1 is KGHSH, CDR2 LQKENI, per germline. The CDR3 spans 12 residues. The CDR3, as DNA: TGTGCCAGCTCACCACTCGACTATGGCTACACCTTC. Residues: CASSPLDYGYTF. The full variable domain, rest sourced from reference TRBV18 and TRBJ1-2, is NAGVMQNPRHLVRRRGQEARLRCSPMKGHSHVYWYRQLPEEGLKFMVYLQKENIIDESGMPKERFSAEFPKEGPSILRIQQVVRGDSAAYFCASSPLDYGYTFGSGTRLTVV.

This rearrangement joins TRBV11-2 to TRBJ2-1; 9 bases line up with TRBD2. The CDR3 runs to 15 residues. From germline, CDR1 is SGHAT and CDR2 FQNNGV. With 4 bases clipped from V and 10 bases from J, the junction kept 11 bases outside the gene matches. The CDR3, as DNA: TGTGCCAGCAGCTCCCCCCCTAGCGGGGCAGAGGAGCAGTTCTTC. It is translated as CASSSPPSGAEEQFF.

The rearrangement links TRBV9 to TRBJ1-1, with 7 bases fitting TRBD1. Unmatched junction bases numbered 5, after V lost 4 bases and J lost 2 bases. CDR3 length equals 14 residues. The germline CDR1 and CDR2 sequences are SGDLS and YYNGEE. CDR3 residues: CASSQTGANTEAFF. The CDR3 nucleotides read TGTGCCAGCAGCCAAACAGGGGCCAACACTGAAGCTTTCTTT.

In this sample, this clone turned up a few times. The CDR3 region has the DNA TGTGCCAGCAGCCAAACAGGGGCGGGTGAGCAGTTCTTC. Residues: CASSQTGAGEQFF. This chain links TRBV3-1 (or the pseudogene TRBV3-2) with TRBJ2-1; 7 bases agree with TRBD1. The CDR3 spans 13 residues. The V gene end was trimmed by 2 bases and the J gene end by 9 bases; junction bases not matched to a gene: 4. Germline V lookup: CDR1 LGHDT, CDR2 YNNKEL (reference sequence).

The chain combines TRBV6-6 with TRBJ2-5; 7 nucleotides line up with TRBD1. The CDR3 length is 12 residues. Germline values: CDR1 MNHNY, CDR2 SVGAGI (reference sequence). J gave up 5 bases and V 7 bases, and 4 bases lay outside the gene matches. Here the CDR3 reads CASMGTAETQYF. The CDR3, as DNA: TGTGCCAGCATGGGGACAGCGGAGACCCAGTACTTC.

In its sample, this clone was seen a few times. The chain links TRBV3-1 (or the pseudogene TRBV3-2) to TRBJ2-3; TRBD2 aligns across 10 bases. The V segment lost 2 bases and the J segment 5 bases; nucleotides outside the gene matches: 10. Germline V gene lookup returns CDR1 LGHDT and CDR2 YNNKEL (reference sequence). The CDR3 runs to 17 residues. In nucleotides, the CDR3 is TGTGCCAGCAGCCAAAGAGCGGGGGGGCAAGTTAAAGATACGCAGTATTTT. Amino acid sequence: CASSQRAGGQVKDTQYF.

The genes are TRBV6-5 and TRBJ1-5; tentative D call: TRBD1 (5 bases). V shed 7 bases and J shed 10 bases, with 14 bases lying between them. The germline CDR1 and CDR2 sequences are MNHEY and SVGAGI. This CDR3 spans 12 amino acids. This CDR3 is CASKVGVGPQHF. CDR3 nucleotide sequence: TGTGCCAGCAAGGTAGGGGTAGGACCCCAGCATTTT.

This clone was observed a single time. The chain uses TRBV2 and TRBJ1-4; 7 bases line up with TRBD1. CDR3 length: 14 residues. V dropped 5 bases and J dropped 7; count of bases not matched to a gene: 7. Germline CDR1 reads SNHLY; CDR2 reads FYNNEI. This CDR3 reads CASSYRQGAEKLFF. The CDR3 nucleotides read TGTGCCAGCAGTTATCGACAGGGAGCTGAAAAACTGTTTTTT.

The J gene is TRBJ1-2, the V gene TRBV20-1, with D perhaps matching TRBD1 (5 bases). CDR3 length: 16 amino acids. CDR1 is DFQATT and CDR2 is SNEGSKA in the germline V gene (reference sequence). V lost 3 bases, J lost 4 bases, and 21 bases lay in between. CDR3 sequence: CSASRVGQPKGYGYTF. For the CDR3, the DNA is TGCAGTGCTAGTAGGGTCGGACAACCGAAGGGCTATGGCTACACCTTC.

J is TRBJ1-5 and V is TRBV6-1; TRBD1 agrees at 12 bases. The length of the CDR3 is 18 residues. CDR1 is MNHNS, CDR2 SASEGT, per germline. With V trimmed by 4 bases and J by 0 bases, 7 bases remained unmatched. DNA for the CDR3: TGTGCCAGCAGTGCCGGGACAGGGGGCCAGGGTAGCAATCAGCCCCAGCATTTT. It codes for CASSAGTGGQGSNQPQHF.

V gene TRBV28 combines with J gene TRBJ1-1; D uncertain. Germline CDR1 and CDR2: MDHEN and SYDVKM. This CDR3 has 14 amino acids. Between the trimmed V and J ends, which lost 7 bases and 11 bases, there was a span of 23 bases. CDR3 residues: CASTERGAPPRAFF. CDR3 nucleotides: TGTGCCAGCACCGAAAGAGGTGCTCCTCCAAGGGCTTTCTTT. Variable domain in full (rest from reference TRBV28 and TRBJ1-1): DVKVTQSSRYLVKRTGEKVFLECVQDMDHENMFWYRQDPGLGLRLIYFSYDVKMKEKGDIPEGYSVSREKKERFSLILESASTNQTSMYLCASTERGAPPRAFFGQGTRLTVV.

The chain carries TRBV12-3 or TRBV12-4 and TRBJ1-5, with D possibly TRBD1 on 6 matching bases. The V gene lost 6 bases and the J gene lost 6 bases, with 12 bases spanning the gap. The length of the CDR3 is 13 residues. The CDR3 loop is CASRGQSGQPQHF. In DNA, the CDR3 is TGTGCCAGCAGAGGACAGAGCGGTCAGCCCCAGCATTTT.

The chain carries TRBV9 and TRBJ1-5; 8 bases align to TRBD1. The V gene end was trimmed by 3 bases and the J gene end by 4 bases; junction bases not matched to a gene: 6. There are 15 residues in the CDR3. Looked up from germline, CDR1 is SGDLS and CDR2 is YYNGEE. CDR3 bases: TGTGCCAGCAGCGCAGACAGGGGTAGGAATCAGCCCCAGCATTTT. This translates into CASSADRGRNQPQHF.

This rearrangement joins TRBV2 to TRBJ1-5; 10 bases align to TRBD1. The J segment lost 4 bases and the V segment lost 1 base, leaving 1 base of the junction unmatched. Germline V gives CDR1 SNHLY, CDR2 FYNNEI. The CDR3 runs 15 residues. Written as DNA, the CDR3 is TGTGCCAGCAGTGAAGGGGGACAGGGGAATCAGCCCCAGCATTTT. Protein: CASSEGGQGNQPQHF. Full variable domain (rest looked up from reference TRBV2 and TRBJ1-5): EPEVTQTPSHQVTQMGQEVILRCVPISNHLYFYWYRQILGQKVEFLVSFYNNEISEKSEIFDDQFSVERPDGSNFTLKIRSTKLEDSAMYFCASSEGGQGNQPQHFGDGTRLSIL.

The chain recombines TRBV5-6 with TRBJ2-1; no clear D gene. There are 15 residues in the CDR3. The V and J ends lost 0 bases and 2 bases respectively, with 9 bases between them. Germline CDR1 SGHDT, CDR2 YYEEEE. The CDR3 region has the DNA TGTGCCAGCAGCTTGGACCAGGCACCCTACAATGAGCAGTTCTTC. This gives the protein CASSLDQAPYNEQFF.

Only one count was recorded for this clone. The chain joins TRBV9 to TRBJ1-5, with 7 bases matching TRBD1. CDR1 SGDLS and CDR2 YYNGEE come from the germline V gene. With V trimmed by 4 bases and J by 4 bases, 8 bases remained unmatched. The CDR3 runs to 15 residues. The CDR3 here is CASSLGTADNQPQHF. CDR3 bases: TGTGCCAGCAGCCTGGGGACAGCCGATAATCAGCCCCAGCATTTT.

This clone was seen only once. This sequence joins TRBV11-2 and TRBJ2-1, with D possibly being TRBD1 (6 bases). The CDR3 has 17 amino acids. Trimming took 2 bases from V and 0 from J, leaving 14 bases between them. Germline lookup yields CDR1 SGHAT and CDR2 FQNNGV. CDR3 residues: CASSLWDTQSSYNEQFF. CDR3 nucleotide sequence: TGTGCCAGCAGCTTATGGGACACCCAGAGCTCCTACAATGAGCAGTTCTTC.

The chain joins TRBV19 to TRBJ2-1, with a possible D match to TRBD2 (6 bases). Looked up from germline, CDR1 is LNHDA and CDR2 is SQIVND (reference sequence). The V gene lost 9 bases and the J gene lost 0 bases, with 15 bases spanning the gap. This CDR3 spans 15 amino acids. The CDR3 nucleotides are TGTGCCAGCAGGAGTTCGGGGGACTCCTACAATGAGCAGTTCTTC. Its protein product is CASRSSGDSYNEQFF.

J is TRBJ1-5 and V is TRBV3-1 (or the pseudogene TRBV3-2), with 9 nucleotides matching TRBD1. CDR1 and CDR2 from the germline V gene are LGHDT and YNNKEL (reference sequence). The CDR3 has 15 residues. With 1 base clipped from V and 4 bases from J, the junction kept 2 bases outside the gene matches. The CDR3: CASSQGQGVNQPQHF. In DNA, the CDR3 is TGTGCCAGCAGCCAAGGACAGGGGGTAAATCAGCCCCAGCATTTT.